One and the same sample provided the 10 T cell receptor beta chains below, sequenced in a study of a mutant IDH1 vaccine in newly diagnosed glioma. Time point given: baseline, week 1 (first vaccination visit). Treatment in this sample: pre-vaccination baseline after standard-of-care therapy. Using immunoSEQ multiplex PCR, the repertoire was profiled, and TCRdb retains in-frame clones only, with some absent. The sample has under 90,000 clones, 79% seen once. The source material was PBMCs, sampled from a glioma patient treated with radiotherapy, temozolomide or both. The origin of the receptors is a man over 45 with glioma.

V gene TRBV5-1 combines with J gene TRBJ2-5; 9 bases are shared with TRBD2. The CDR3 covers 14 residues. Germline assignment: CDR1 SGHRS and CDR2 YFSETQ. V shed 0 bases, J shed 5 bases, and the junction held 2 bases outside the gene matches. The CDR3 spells CASSLGTSGETQYF. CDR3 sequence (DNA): TGCGCCAGCAGCTTGGGAACTAGCGGGGAGACCCAGTACTTC.

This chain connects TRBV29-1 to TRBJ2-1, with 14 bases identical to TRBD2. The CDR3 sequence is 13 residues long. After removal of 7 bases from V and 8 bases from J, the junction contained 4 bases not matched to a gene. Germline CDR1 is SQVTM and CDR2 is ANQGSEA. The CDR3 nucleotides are TGCAGCGCCGGGACTAGCGGGGGCGATGAGCAGTTCTTC. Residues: CSAGTSGGDEQFF.

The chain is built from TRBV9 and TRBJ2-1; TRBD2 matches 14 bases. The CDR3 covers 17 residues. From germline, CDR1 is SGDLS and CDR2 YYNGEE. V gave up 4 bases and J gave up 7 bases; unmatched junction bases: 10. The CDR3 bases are TGTGCCAGCAGCCGGACTAGCGGGGGGTCGATGGGGAATGAGCAGTTCTTC. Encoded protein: CASSRTSGGSMGNEQFF.

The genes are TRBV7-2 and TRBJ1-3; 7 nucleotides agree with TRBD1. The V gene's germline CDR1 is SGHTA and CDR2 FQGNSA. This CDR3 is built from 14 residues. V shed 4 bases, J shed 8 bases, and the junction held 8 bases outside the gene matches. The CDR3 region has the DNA TGTGCCAGCAGCTCCGACAGGGAGGTTGACACCATATATTTT. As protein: CASSSDREVDTIYF.

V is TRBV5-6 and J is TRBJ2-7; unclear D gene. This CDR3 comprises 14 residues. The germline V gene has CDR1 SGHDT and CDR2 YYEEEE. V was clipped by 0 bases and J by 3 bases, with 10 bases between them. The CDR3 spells CASSLGTTFYEQYF. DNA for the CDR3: TGTGCCAGCAGCTTGGGGACCACGTTCTACGAGCAGTACTTC.

In nucleotides, the CDR3 is TGTGCCTGGAACGATCATCCGAACACTGAAGCTTTCTTT. Amino acid sequence: CAWNDHPNTEAFF. This chain uses TRBV30 with TRBJ1-1, with D hard to call. The CDR3 totals 13 residues. The V gene lost 4 bases and the J gene lost 1 base, with 10 bases spanning the gap. The V gene's germline CDR1 is GTSNPN and CDR2 SVGIG (reference sequence).

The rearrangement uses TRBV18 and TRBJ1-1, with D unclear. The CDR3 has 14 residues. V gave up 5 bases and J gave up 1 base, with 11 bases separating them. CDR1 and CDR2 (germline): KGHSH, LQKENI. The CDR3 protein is CASSAEMGNTEAFF. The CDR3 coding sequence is TGTGCCAGCTCAGCCGAGATGGGGAACACTGAAGCTTTCTTT.

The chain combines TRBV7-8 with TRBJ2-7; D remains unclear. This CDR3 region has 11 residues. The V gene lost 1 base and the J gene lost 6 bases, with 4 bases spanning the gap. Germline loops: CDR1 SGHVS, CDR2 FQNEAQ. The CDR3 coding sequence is TGTGCCAGCAGCTTAGATGGCGAGCAGTACTTC. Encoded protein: CASSLDGEQYF. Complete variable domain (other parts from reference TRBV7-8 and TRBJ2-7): GAGVSQSPRYKVAKRGQDVALRCDPISGHVSLFWYQQALGQGPEFLTYFQNEAQLDKSGLPSDRFFAERPEGSVSTLKIQRTQQEDSAVYLCASSLDGEQYFGPGTRLTVT.

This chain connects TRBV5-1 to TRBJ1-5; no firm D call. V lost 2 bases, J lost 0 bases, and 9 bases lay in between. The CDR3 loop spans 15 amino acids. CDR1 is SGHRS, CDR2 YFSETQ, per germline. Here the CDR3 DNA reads TGCGCCAGCAGCTTACGGGGAGATAGCAATCAGCCCCAGCATTTT. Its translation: CASSLRGDSNQPQHF.

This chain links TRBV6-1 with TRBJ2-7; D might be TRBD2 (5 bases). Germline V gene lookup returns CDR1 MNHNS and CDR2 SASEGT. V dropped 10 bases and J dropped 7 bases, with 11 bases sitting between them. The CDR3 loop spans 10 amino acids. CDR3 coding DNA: TGTGCCACGGACCGCGGGGAGCAGTACTTC. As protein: CATDRGEQYF.